The T cell receptor beta chain under discussion was sequenced for a study of cytomegalovirus exposure and HLA in healthy donors. Whole-study findings and limits: Some V segments could not be told apart, so they were left out, TRBV6-2 and TRBV6-3 among them. Earlier analysis yielded a pattern in which most TCR beta V segments were productive about 87% or about 30% of the time.

This clone appeared a single time. As yet, its antigen is unknown. V gave up 6 bases and J gave up 2 bases; unmatched junction bases: 7. The CDR3 length is 14 residues. CDR1 and CDR2 (germline): MNHEY, SVGAGI. The study ran its PCR with 60 Vbeta and 13 Jbeta primers. Sequenced by immunoSEQ multiplex PCR; TCRdb stores in-frame clones only, minus some. This table holds 130,000 or so clones, roughly 87% found once. The J gene is TRBJ2-7, the V gene TRBV6-5, with 7 nucleotides matching TRBD2. Specimen: PBMCs. This sequence originates from a woman between 40 and 50 years old in good health and CMV-seronegative. DNA of the CDR3: TGTGCCAGCAGGGGGACTATCCTTACCTACGAGCAGTACTTC. Its protein product is CASRGTILTYEQYF.